Presented here are 16 T cell receptor beta chains from one specimen sequenced in a study of T cells in Graves' hyperthyroidism and ophthalmopathy. Researchers amplified the TCR beta CDR3 regions from RNA transcripts. During a first-round RT-PCR of the TCR CDR3, the HTBI primer set was used. One entry per CDR3 protein, called by TCRdb with MiXCR from the multiplex PCR reads. The table has 460,000 or so distinct CDR3 sequences, approximately 15% seen once. Sample: blood. Receptors originate from a woman aged 18 to 35 with Graves' hyperthyroidism.

The CDR3: CAAGTATNEKLFF. CDR3 coding DNA: TGTGCCGCCGGGACGGCAACTAATGAAAAACTGTTTTTT. The V gene is TRBV10-3, the J gene TRBJ1-4; TRBD1 is a possible D gene (5 bases). The CDR3 is 13 amino acids. V was shortened by 11 bases and J by 0 bases, with 10 bases between the two germline ends. Germline V gene lookup returns CDR1 ENHRY and CDR2 SYGVKD.

This clonotype has only a few counts. CDR3 protein: CASSLGQEVGYTF. The CDR3 DNA follows: TGTGCCAGTAGTCTCGGACAGGAGGTTGGCTACACCTTC. The rearrangement uses TRBV19 and TRBJ1-2; 7 nucleotides align to TRBD1. Germline loops: CDR1 LNHDA, CDR2 SQIVND (reference sequence). Trimming at V came to 5 bases and at J to 7 bases, leaving 7 bases not matched to a gene. This CDR3 region has 13 residues. The full variable domain, in which reference TRBV19 and TRBJ1-2 provide the parts outside the CDR3, is DGGITQSPKYLFRKEGQNVTLSCEQNLNHDAMYWYRQDPGQGLRLIYYSQIVNDFQKGDIAEGYSVSREKKESFPLTVTSAQKNPTAFYLCASSLGQEVGYTFGSGTRLTVV.

In its sample, this clonotype was seen many times. The chain recombines TRBV28 with TRBJ1-5; TRBD1 aligns across 9 bases. Germline CDR1 and CDR2: MDHEN and SYDVKM. V was clipped by 5 bases and J by 4 bases; unmatched bases: 9. This CDR3 spans 16 amino acids. CDR3 loop: CASSPFSGTGNQPQHF. The CDR3 region has the DNA TGTGCCAGCAGTCCTTTTTCCGGGACAGGGAATCAGCCCCAGCATTTT.

The sample holds one count of this clonotype. Given a much more abundant clone one base away, this may be a read error. The chain combines TRBV6-1 with TRBJ1-1; TRBD1 might be the D (6 bases). Germline V gene lookup returns CDR1 MNHNS and CDR2 SASEGT. The V gene lost 6 bases and the J gene lost 0 bases, with 14 bases spanning the gap. The CDR3 extends over 15 amino acids. The CDR3 reads CASSPTDRLNTEAFF. For the CDR3, the DNA is TGTGCCAGCAGCCCCACGGACAGACTGAACACTGAAGCTTTCTTT.

The chain uses TRBV12-3 or TRBV12-4 and TRBJ2-4, with 15 bases that match TRBD2. Germline trimming cut 3 bases from V and 5 bases from J; bases unmatched to any gene: 17. The CDR3 is 21 residues long. CDR3 in amino acids: CASSFRPGLAGGPNRENIQYF. The DNA for the CDR3 is TGTGCCAGCAGTTTTAGGCCGGGACTAGCGGGAGGCCCCAATCGGGAAAACATTCAGTACTTC.

As for this clonotype: This could be a read error, since a much larger clone is one nucleotide away. The CDR3 does not end in the conserved phenylalanine or tryptophan, so this is likely a read error. The rearrangement uses TRBV9 and TRBJ2-5; perhaps D is TRBD1 or TRBD2 (5 bases each). Germline CDR1 reads SGDLS; CDR2 reads YYNGEE. Trimming pared 2 bases from V and 4 bases from J, leaving 18 bases between. The CDR3 is 16 residues long. CDR3 in DNA: TGTGCCAGCAGCGTGGGACCCAAAAGGGCCCTAGAGACCCAGTACGTC. It codes for CASSVGPKRALETQYV.

The sample holds many counts of this clonotype. The chain joins TRBV29-1 to TRBJ2-1; D gene ambiguous. V lost 6 bases and J 4 bases, leaving 10 bases between the germline ends. In germline, CDR1 is SQVTM, CDR2 ANQGSEA. The CDR3 length is 12 residues. The CDR3 spells CSVQGRYNEQFF. The CDR3 nucleotides are TGCAGCGTCCAAGGACGGTACAATGAGCAGTTCTTC.

This clonotype was observed a few times. The DNA for the CDR3 is TGTGCCAGCAGCTTTAGGCGGGACGGGTACGAGCAGTACTTC. Residues: CASSFRRDGYEQYF. The genes are TRBV7-9 and TRBJ2-7; a possible D gene is TRBD2 (6 bases). The germline gives CDR1 SEHNR, CDR2 FQNEAQ (reference sequence). V gave up 3 bases and J gave up 4 bases, with 13 bases separating them. This CDR3 is built from 14 residues.

CDR3 residues: CSARFPSGSSYNEQFF. In nucleotides, the CDR3 is TGCAGTGCTAGATTTCCTAGCGGGAGCTCCTACAATGAGCAGTTCTTC. V gene TRBV20-1 combines with J gene TRBJ2-1, with 10 positions matching TRBD2. The CDR3 runs 16 residues. From germline, CDR1 is DFQATT and CDR2 SNEGSKA (reference sequence). V lost 2 bases and J lost 0; bases outside the gene matches: 4.

A few counts support this clonotype. The CDR3 protein is CASSWGKDQPQHF. For the CDR3, the DNA is TGTGCCAGCAGCTGGGGGAAGGATCAGCCCCAGCATTTT. The chain recombines TRBV7-9 with TRBJ1-5; tentative D call: TRBD1 (5 bases). Germline V gives CDR1 SEHNR, CDR2 FQNEAQ (reference sequence). The CDR3 totals 13 residues. The V and J ends lost 4 bases and 5 bases respectively, with 9 bases between them.

This clonotype was recorded many times. The chain employs TRBV11-2 and TRBJ2-1, with D unclear. The CDR3 sequence is 13 residues long. The V end lost 2 bases, the J end lost 6 bases, and 8 bases lay between the germline ends. CDR1 is SGHAT and CDR2 is FQNNGV in the germline V gene. The CDR3 coding sequence is TGTGCCAGCAGCTTATATGTCACCAATGAGCAGTTCTTC. Protein: CASSLYVTNEQFF.

As for this clonotype: It may be a read error: a sequence one base away is much more abundant. The chain joins TRBV5-1 to TRBJ2-1; 8 bases align to TRBD2. The germline gives CDR1 SGHRS, CDR2 YFSETQ. CDR3 size: 16 residues. CDR3 protein: CASRVSSGSSYNEHFF. In DNA, the CDR3 is TGCGCCAGCAGGGTATCGAGCGGGAGCTCCTACAATGAGCACTTCTTC.

This clonotype has ten or more counts. This rearrangement joins TRBV6-1 to TRBJ2-7, with TRBD1 matching over 7 bases. J was trimmed by 0 bases and V by 6 bases; bases with no gene match: 5. The CDR3 loop spans 14 amino acids. Per germline, CDR1 MNHNS and CDR2 SASEGT. The CDR3 sequence is CASRQTGISYEQYF. The CDR3, as DNA: TGTGCCAGCAGACAGACAGGGATCTCCTACGAGCAGTACTTC.

At least ten counts were recorded for this clonotype. The CDR3 DNA is TGCAGTGCGGTCGGACAGGGGCACACTGAAGCTTTCTTT. Its translation: CSAVGQGHTEAFF. The chain joins TRBV20-1 to TRBJ1-1; 9 bases match TRBD1. CDR3 length: 13 amino acids. The germline CDR1 and CDR2 sequences are DFQATT and SNEGSKA (reference sequence). V dropped 6 bases and J dropped 3; count of bases not matched to a gene: 5.

The chain carries TRBV4-2 and TRBJ2-7; 9 bases fit TRBD2. Trimming took 0 bases from V and 3 from J; bases not matched to a gene: 9. Germline CDR1 reads LGHNA; CDR2 reads YNFKEQ. The CDR3 spans 17 residues. CDR3 coding DNA: TGTGCCAGCAGCCAAGAAGTTAGCGGGAGTATACTCTACGAGCAGTACTTC. It translates to CASSQEVSGSILYEQYF.

This clonotype showed up many times. The chain combines TRBV6-1 with TRBJ2-1, with 8 bases matching TRBD1. Germline V gene lookup returns CDR1 MNHNS and CDR2 SASEGT. The CDR3 has 15 amino acids. With 6 bases clipped from V and 3 bases from J, the junction kept 7 bases outside the gene matches. The CDR3 spells CASRVDRGRYNEQFF. CDR3 DNA: TGTGCCAGCAGGGTAGACAGGGGTCGCTACAATGAGCAGTTCTTC.